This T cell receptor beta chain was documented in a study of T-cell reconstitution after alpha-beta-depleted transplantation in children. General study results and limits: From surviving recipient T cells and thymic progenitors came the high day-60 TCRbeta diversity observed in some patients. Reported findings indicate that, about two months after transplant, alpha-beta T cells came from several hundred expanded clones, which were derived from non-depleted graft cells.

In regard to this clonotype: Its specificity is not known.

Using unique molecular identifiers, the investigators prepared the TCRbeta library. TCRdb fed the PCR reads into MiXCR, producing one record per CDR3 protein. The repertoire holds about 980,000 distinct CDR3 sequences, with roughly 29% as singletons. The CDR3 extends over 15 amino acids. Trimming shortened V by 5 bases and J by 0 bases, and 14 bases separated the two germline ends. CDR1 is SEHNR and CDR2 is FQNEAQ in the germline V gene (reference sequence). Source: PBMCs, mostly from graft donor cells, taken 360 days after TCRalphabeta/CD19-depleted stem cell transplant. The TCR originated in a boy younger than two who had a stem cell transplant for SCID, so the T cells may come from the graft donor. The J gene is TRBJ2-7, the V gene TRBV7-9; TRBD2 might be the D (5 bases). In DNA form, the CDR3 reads TGTGCCAGCAGCCCGGACGGACTTAGCTCCTACGAGCAGTACTTC. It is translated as CASSPDGLSSYEQYF.